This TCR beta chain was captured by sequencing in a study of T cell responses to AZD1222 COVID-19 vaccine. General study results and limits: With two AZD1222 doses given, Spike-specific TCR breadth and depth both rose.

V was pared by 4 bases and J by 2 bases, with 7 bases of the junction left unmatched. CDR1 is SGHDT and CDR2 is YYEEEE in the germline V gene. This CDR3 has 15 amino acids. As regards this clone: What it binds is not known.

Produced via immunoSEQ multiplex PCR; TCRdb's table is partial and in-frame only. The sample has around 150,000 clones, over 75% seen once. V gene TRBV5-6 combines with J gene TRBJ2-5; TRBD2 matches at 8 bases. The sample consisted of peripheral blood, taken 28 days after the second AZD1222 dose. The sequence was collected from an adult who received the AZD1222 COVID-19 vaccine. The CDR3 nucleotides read TGTGCCAGCAGCCGGGGGGGGCGAGGGCAAGAGACCCAGTACTTC. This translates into CASSRGGRGQETQYF.